Reported below is one T cell receptor (beta chain). Antigen unknown. A much larger clone sits a single nucleotide away, making a read error possible. The source of the sample is a study of identical twins. TCRdb ran MiXCR on the 5' RACE reads and lists one entry per CDR3 protein. The data show about 520,000 distinct CDR3 sequences, around 20% seen once. Unmatched junction bases numbered 3, after V lost 4 bases and J lost 3 bases. The germline gives CDR1 MNHEY, CDR2 SVGAGI. The CDR3 contains 15 residues. General study findings and limits: Memory repertoires lacked the insertion deficit that abundant cord blood beta clonotypes showed. The models systematically underestimated how much out-of-frame TCR alpha was shared in monozygotic twins.

The same data also contributed to another study, on T cells expressing NK-cell markers. From that paper: Source material for TCR beta repertoires consisted of sorted CD3+CD56+NKG2C+, CD3+CD56+NKG2C- and CD3+CD56-NKG2C+ T cells. The authors applied an anti-gamma-delta TCR antibody in several experiments, and it restricted sorting to alpha-beta TCR T cells.

The V and J genes are TRBV6-5 and TRBJ2-7; 13 bases align to TRBD2. The sequenced sample was CD4+ T cells sorted from blood. The receptor was derived from a woman younger than 35 in good health. CDR3 sequence: CASSSGLAGYYEQYF. Here the CDR3 DNA reads TGTGCCAGCAGTTCGGGACTAGCGGGATACTACGAGCAGTACTTC.